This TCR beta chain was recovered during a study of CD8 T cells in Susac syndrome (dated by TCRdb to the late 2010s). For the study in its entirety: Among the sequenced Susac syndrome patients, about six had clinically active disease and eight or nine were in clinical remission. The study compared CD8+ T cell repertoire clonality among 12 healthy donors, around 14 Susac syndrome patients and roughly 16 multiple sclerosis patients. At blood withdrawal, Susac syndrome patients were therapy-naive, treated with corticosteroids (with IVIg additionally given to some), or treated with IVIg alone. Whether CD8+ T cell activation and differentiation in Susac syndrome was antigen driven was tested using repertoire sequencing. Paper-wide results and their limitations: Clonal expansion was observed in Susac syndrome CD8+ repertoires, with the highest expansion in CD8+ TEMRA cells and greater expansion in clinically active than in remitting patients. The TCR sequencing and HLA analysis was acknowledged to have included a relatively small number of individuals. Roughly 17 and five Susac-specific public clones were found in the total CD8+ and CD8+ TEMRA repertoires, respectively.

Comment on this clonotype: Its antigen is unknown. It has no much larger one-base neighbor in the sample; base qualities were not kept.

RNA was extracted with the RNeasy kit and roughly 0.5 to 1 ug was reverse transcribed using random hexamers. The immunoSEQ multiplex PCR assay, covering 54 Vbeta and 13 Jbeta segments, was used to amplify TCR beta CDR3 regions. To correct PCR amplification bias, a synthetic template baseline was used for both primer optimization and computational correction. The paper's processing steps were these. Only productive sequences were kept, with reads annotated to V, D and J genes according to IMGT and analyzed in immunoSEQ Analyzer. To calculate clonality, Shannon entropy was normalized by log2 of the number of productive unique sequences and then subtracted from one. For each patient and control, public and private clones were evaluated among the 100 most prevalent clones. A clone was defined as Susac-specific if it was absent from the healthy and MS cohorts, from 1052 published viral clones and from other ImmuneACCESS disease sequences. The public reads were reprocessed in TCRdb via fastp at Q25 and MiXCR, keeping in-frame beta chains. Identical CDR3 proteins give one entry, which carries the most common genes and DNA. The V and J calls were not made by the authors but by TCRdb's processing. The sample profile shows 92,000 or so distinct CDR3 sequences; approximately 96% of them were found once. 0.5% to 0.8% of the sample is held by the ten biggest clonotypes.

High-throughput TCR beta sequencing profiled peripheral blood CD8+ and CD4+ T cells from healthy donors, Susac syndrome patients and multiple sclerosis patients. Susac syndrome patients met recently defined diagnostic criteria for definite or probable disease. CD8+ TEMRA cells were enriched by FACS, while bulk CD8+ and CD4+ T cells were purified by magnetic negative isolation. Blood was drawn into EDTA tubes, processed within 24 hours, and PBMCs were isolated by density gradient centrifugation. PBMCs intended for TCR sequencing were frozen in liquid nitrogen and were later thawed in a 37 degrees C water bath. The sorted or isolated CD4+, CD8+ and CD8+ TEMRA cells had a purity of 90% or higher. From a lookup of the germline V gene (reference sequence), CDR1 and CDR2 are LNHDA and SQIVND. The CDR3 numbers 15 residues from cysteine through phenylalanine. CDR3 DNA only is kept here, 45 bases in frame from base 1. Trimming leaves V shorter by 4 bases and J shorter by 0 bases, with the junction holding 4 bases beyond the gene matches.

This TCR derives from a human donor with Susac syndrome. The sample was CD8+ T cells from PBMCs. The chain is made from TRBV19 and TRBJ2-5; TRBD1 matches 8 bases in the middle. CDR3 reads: CASSTGDRYQETQYF. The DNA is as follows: TGTGCCAGTAGTACGGGGGACAGGTACCAAGAGACCCAGTACTTC. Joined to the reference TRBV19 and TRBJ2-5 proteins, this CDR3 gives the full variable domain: DGGITQSPKYLFRKEGQNVTLSCEQNLNHDAMYWYRQDPGQGLRLIYYSQIVNDFQKGDIAEGYSVSREKKESFPLTVTSAQKNPTAFYLCASSTGDRYQETQYFGPGTRLLVL.